These 13 T cell receptor beta chains were sequenced from one sample in a study of cytomegalovirus exposure and HLA in healthy donors. Produced via immunoSEQ multiplex PCR; TCRdb's table is partial and in-frame only. The profile shows about 360,000 clones, about nine tenths of them singletons. The sample taken for sequencing was PBMCs. The receptor set was obtained from a woman aged 18 to 35 in good health and CMV-seronegative.

The gene calls are TRBV6-1 and TRBJ1-1, with 7 bases aligning to TRBD1. The CDR3 covers 13 residues. After removal of 8 bases from V and 3 bases from J, the junction contained 6 bases not matched to a gene. Germline V gene sequence: CDR1 MNHNS, CDR2 SASEGT. The CDR3 DNA is TGTGCCAGCGGAGACAGGGCGGACACTGAAGCTTTCTTT. Translating gives CASGDRADTEAFF.

The chain joins TRBV13 to TRBJ1-2; D might be TRBD1 (6 bases). Per germline, CDR1 PRHDT and CDR2 FYEKMQ (reference sequence). This CDR3 has 14 residues. The V end lost 0 bases, the J end lost 3 bases, and 8 bases lay between the germline ends. CDR3 in amino acids: CASSLGSGDYGYTF. As DNA, the CDR3 is TGTGCCAGCAGCTTAGGATCAGGGGACTATGGCTACACCTTC.

This clone was seen a single time. This sequence joins TRBV4-1 and TRBJ2-3; D is unclear. The CDR3 has 15 residues. Deletions cut 0 bases from V and 10 bases from J, with 17 bases between. In germline, CDR1 is MGHRA, CDR2 YSYEKL. In DNA form, the CDR3 reads TGCGCCAGCAGCCAAGATCAATCCGTTCGGCTAGCGCAGTATTTT. Translation: CASSQDQSVRLAQYF.

The gene calls are TRBV25-1 and TRBJ2-3; D may be TRBD2 (6 bases). Germline V gene data show CDR1 as MGHDK and CDR2 as SYGVNS. The CDR3 runs to 14 residues. The ends were cut back, 4 bases at V and 3 bases at J, with 11 bases in the middle. CDR3 nucleotide sequence: TGTGCCAGCAGTGTTGGAGGGAGTACAGATACGCAGTATTTT. Its translation is CASSVGGSTDTQYF. The full variable domain, its missing parts supplied by reference TRBV25-1 and TRBJ2-3, is EADIYQTPRYLVIGTGKKITLECSQTMGHDKMYWYQQDPGMELHLIHYSYGVNSTEKGDLSSESTVSRIRTEHFPLTLESARPSHTSQYLCASSVGGSTDTQYFGPGTRLTVL.

This clone appeared a single time. The J gene is TRBJ2-2, the V gene TRBV14, with 7 nucleotides matching TRBD1. V shed 5 bases and J 4 bases; nucleotides not matched to a gene: 10. Germline V gene data show CDR1 as SGHDN and CDR2 as FVKESK. This CDR3 contains 16 residues. In DNA form, the CDR3 reads TGTGCCAGCAGCTATCGACAGGGAATAAGCACCGGGGAGCTGTTTTTT. It specifies CASSYRQGISTGELFF.

The V call is TRBV5-5, the J call TRBJ2-3; unclear D gene. The germline CDR1 and CDR2 sequences are SGHKS and YYEKEE (reference sequence). This CDR3 region has 13 residues. Trimming cost V 0 bases and J 8 bases, with 10 bases left between them. For the CDR3, the DNA is TGTGCCAGCAGCTTGGGTACTCCGGTTACGCAGTATTTT. Its protein product is CASSLGTPVTQYF.

The chain employs TRBV27 and TRBJ1-4, with D possibly matching TRBD1 (5 bases). V was cut by 2 bases and J by 6 bases, with 10 bases left in between. The germline CDR1 and CDR2 sequences are MNHEY and SMNVEV (reference sequence). The CDR3 is 14 amino acids. This CDR3 reads CASSLSARDEKLFF. The DNA of the CDR3 is TGTGCCAGCAGTTTAAGTGCCAGGGATGAAAAACTGTTTTTT. The full variable domain, rest sourced from reference TRBV27 and TRBJ1-4, is EAQVTQNPRYLITVTGKKLTVTCSQNMNHEYMSWYRQDPGLGLRQIYYSMNVEVTDKGDVPEGYKVSRKEKRNFPLILESPSPNQTSLYFCASSLSARDEKLFFGSGTQLSVL.

V and J are TRBV6-1 and TRBJ2-5; TRBD2 is a possible D gene (6 bases). V was cut by 1 base and J by 4 bases, with 10 bases left in between. CDR1 and CDR2 (germline): MNHNS, SASEGT. This CDR3 spans 14 amino acids. Here the CDR3 DNA reads TGTGCCAGCAGTGAAGACGGGACTCTAGAGACCCAGTACTTC. The encoded protein is CASSEDGTLETQYF.

The chain carries TRBV27 and TRBJ2-1, with 7 positions matching TRBD2. The V gene's germline CDR1 is MNHEY and CDR2 SMNVEV (reference sequence). The V and J ends lost 4 bases and 3 bases, in that order; junction bases with no gene match: 6. This CDR3 has 15 amino acids. This chain's CDR3 is CASSSRGVVYNEQFF. The CDR3 DNA follows: TGTGCCAGCAGTTCTCGGGGGGTGGTCTACAATGAGCAGTTCTTC.

The rearrangement uses TRBV7-9 and TRBJ2-7; 7 nucleotides line up with TRBD1. CDR1 SEHNR and CDR2 FQNEAQ come from the germline V gene (reference sequence). The CDR3 runs to 15 residues. With V trimmed by 7 bases and J by 2 bases, 11 bases remained unmatched. CDR3 nucleotide sequence: TGTGCCAGCACCCAGCCAGGACAGGTTCCCTACGAGCAGTACTTC. The encoded protein is CASTQPGQVPYEQYF.

The chain combines TRBV28 with TRBJ2-3; TRBD2 aligns across 8 bases. V lost 8 bases and J lost 1; bases outside the gene matches: 11. Germline V gene lookup returns CDR1 MDHEN and CDR2 SYDVKM. CDR3 size: 16 residues. DNA for the CDR3: TGTGCCAGCCTCGGACTAGCCTGGTGGGGCACAGATACGCAGTATTTT. This translates into CASLGLAWWGTDTQYF.

This rearrangement joins TRBV13 to TRBJ2-7; 12 bases map to TRBD2. Trimming took 5 bases from V and 2 from J; bases not matched to a gene: 4. Per the germline V gene, CDR1 is PRHDT and CDR2 is FYEKMQ (reference sequence). This CDR3 has 15 amino acids. CDR3 DNA: TGTGCCAGCAGCCGGACTAGCGGGGAGACCTACGAGCAGTACTTC. It codes for CASSRTSGETYEQYF.

This chain connects TRBV2 to TRBJ2-5; 7 bases line up with TRBD2. V dropped 4 bases and J dropped 3; count of bases not matched to a gene: 8. Germline V gene data show CDR1 as SNHLY and CDR2 as FYNNEI. The CDR3 has 15 amino acids. The CDR3 DNA follows: TGTGCCAGCAGTGGGGAGGCTAGCGGAAAAGAGACCCAGTACTTC. This gives the protein CASSGEASGKETQYF.